This entry lists 32 T cell receptor beta chains sequenced from one sample in a study of OX40 agonist ivuxolimab in advanced cancers. Here immunoSEQ multiplex PCR was the method, and the copy in TCRdb shows in-frame clones only, minus some. The sample holds more than 45,000 clones, roughly 81% seen once. Material: CD4+ or CD8+ T cells sorted from blood, obtained in a trial of the OX40 agonist ivuxolimab. These receptors originate from an adult with an advanced solid tumor such as melanoma, head and neck, liver or kidney cancer.

As DNA, the CDR3 is TGTGCCAGCAGCTTGGGTCTAGACAGAGAGACCCAGTACTTC. This encodes CASSLGLDRETQYF. The chain uses TRBV7-7 and TRBJ2-5; the D gene is possibly TRBD1 (5 bases). V dropped 3 bases and J dropped 4 bases, with 12 bases sitting between them. Germline V lookup: CDR1 SSHAT, CDR2 FNYEAQ (reference sequence). The length of the CDR3 is 14 residues.

The chain recombines TRBV27 with TRBJ2-5; no reliable D call. This CDR3 spans 14 amino acids. The V end lost 1 base, the J end lost 2 bases, and 8 bases lay between the germline ends. CDR1 and CDR2 from the germline V gene are MNHEY and SMNVEV (reference sequence). The chain's CDR3 is CASSLYSQQETQYF. Here the CDR3 DNA reads TGTGCCAGCAGTTTATACTCCCAGCAAGAGACCCAGTACTTC.

This chain uses TRBV7-2 with TRBJ2-7; the D gene could be TRBD1 or TRBD2 (5 bases each). The ends were cut back, 5 bases at V and 0 bases at J, with 14 bases in the middle. The germline CDR1 and CDR2 sequences are SGHTA and FQGNSA. This CDR3 region has 15 residues. The CDR3 protein is CASSPRGVSSYEQYF. In DNA, the CDR3 is TGTGCCAGCAGCCCCCGAGGGGTCAGCTCCTACGAGCAGTACTTC. Supplemented by reference TRBV7-2 and TRBJ2-7, the full variable domain reads GAGVSQSPSNKVTEKGKDVELRCDPISGHTALYWYRQSLGQGLEFLIYFQGNSAPDKSGLPSDRFSAERTGGSVSTLTIQRTQQEDSAVYLCASSPRGVSSYEQYFGPGTRLTVT.

This chain connects TRBV29-1 to TRBJ1-2; weak D call: TRBD1 (5 bases). Trimming removed 3 bases at V and 2 bases at J, with 10 bases between. CDR1 is SQVTM and CDR2 is ANQGSEA in the germline V gene. This CDR3 is 13 amino acids long. The CDR3 coding sequence is TGCAGCGTTGATGACGGGGACAACTATGGCTACACCTTC. Translating gives CSVDDGDNYGYTF. Complete variable domain (other parts from reference TRBV29-1 and TRBJ1-2): SAVISQKPSRDICQRGTSLTIQCQVDSQVTMMFWYRQQPGQSLTLIATANQGSEATYESGFVIDKFPISRPNLTFSTLTVSNMSPEDSSIYLCSVDDGDNYGYTFGSGTRLTVV.

The rearrangement links TRBV5-1 to TRBJ2-1; TRBD2 matches at 9 bases. Germline V gene data show CDR1 as SGHRS and CDR2 as YFSETQ. J gave up 5 bases and V 4 bases, and 7 bases lay outside the gene matches. The CDR3 spans 15 residues. Here the CDR3 DNA reads TGCGCCAGCAGCCTGGCTAGCGGGAAACACAATGAGCAGTTCTTC. Translated: CASSLASGKHNEQFF. Full variable domain (outside the CDR3, taken from reference TRBV5-1 and TRBJ2-1): KAGVTQTPRYLIKTRGQQVTLSCSPISGHRSVSWYQQTPGQGLQFLFEYFSETQRNKGNFPGRFSGRQFSNSRSEMNVSTLELGDSALYLCASSLASGKHNEQFFGPGTRLTVL.

This clone occurred once. The J gene is TRBJ2-1, the V gene TRBV7-9; D remains ambiguous. The germline V gene encodes CDR1 SEHNR and CDR2 FQNEAQ (reference sequence). V dropped 5 bases and J dropped 5 bases, with 16 bases sitting between them. The CDR3 length is 15 residues. The CDR3, as DNA: TGTGCCAGCAGCCCACCCGGTTGGACGGACAATGAGCAGTTCTTC. It specifies CASSPPGWTDNEQFF. Together with reference TRBV7-9 and TRBJ2-1, the CDR3 gives the full variable domain: DTGVSQNPRHKITKRGQNVTFRCDPISEHNRLYWYRQTLGQGPEFLTYFQNEAQLEKSRLLSDRFSAERPKGSFSTLEIQRTEQGDSAMYLCASSPPGWTDNEQFFGPGTRLTVL.

Notes on this clone: Germline and junction disagree at one end, which may indicate a read error. This chain uses TRBV27 with TRBJ2-4, with a tentative D call TRBD2 (6 bases). The CDR3 contains 15 residues. Germline CDR1 MNHEY, CDR2 SMNVEV (reference sequence). CDR3 DNA: TGTGCCAGCAGTCTATCCGGAGGGCCTTCAAACATTCAGTACTTC. Translation: CASSLSGGPSNIQYF.

This clone was found a few times. The CDR3 here is CASSFGLAGSNEQFF. DNA of the CDR3: TGTGCCAGCAGTTTCGGACTAGCGGGATCGAATGAGCAGTTCTTC. The rearrangement links TRBV27 to TRBJ2-1; 12 positions match TRBD2. CDR1 MNHEY and CDR2 SMNVEV come from the germline V gene (reference sequence). Trimming removed 3 bases from V and 7 bases from J; junction bases left unmatched: 4. The CDR3 totals 15 residues.

The chain has TRBV5-1 and TRBJ1-1, with D unresolved. Germline V gene lookup returns CDR1 SGHRS and CDR2 YFSETQ. This CDR3 has 14 amino acids. V lost 3 bases and J 0 bases, leaving 9 bases between the germline ends. The CDR3 nucleotides are TGCGCCAGCAGCTCGGACGGCTTGAACACTGAAGCTTTCTTT. Its protein product is CASSSDGLNTEAFF. Based on the CDR3 plus reference TRBV5-1 and TRBJ1-1, the full variable domain is KAGVTQTPRYLIKTRGQQVTLSCSPISGHRSVSWYQQTPGQGLQFLFEYFSETQRNKGNFPGRFSGRQFSNSRSEMNVSTLELGDSALYLCASSSDGLNTEAFFGQGTRLTVV.

This rearrangement joins TRBV19 to TRBJ2-4, with a possible D match to TRBD1 (6 bases). Germline lookup yields CDR1 LNHDA and CDR2 SQIVND (reference sequence). Trimming took 3 bases from V and 1 from J, leaving 16 bases between them. The CDR3 has 17 amino acids. Here the CDR3 DNA reads TGTGCCAGTAGTATTGACTTTACAACAGGGGCCAAAAACATTCAGTACTTC. This translates into CASSIDFTTGAKNIQYF.

The chain couples TRBV4-1 to TRBJ2-5; 7 bases are a match to TRBD1. The assigned J gene may be wrong: the sequence end matches TRBJ2-7 better. This CDR3 is built from 16 residues. Looked up from germline, CDR1 is MGHRA and CDR2 is YSYEKL. CDR3 loop: CASSLDRTATSYEQYF. The CDR3 DNA reads as TGCGCCAGCAGCCTGGACAGGACAGCGACCTCCTACGAGCAGTACTTC.

The chain combines TRBV19 with TRBJ2-7, with D tentatively TRBD1 (6 bases). V dropped 4 bases and J dropped 7 bases, with 20 bases sitting between them. This CDR3 comprises 15 residues. CDR1 and CDR2 (germline): LNHDA, SQIVND (reference sequence). The CDR3 nucleotides read TGTGCCAGTAGTACTCAAACAGGGACCCGTGGTGAGCAGTACTTC. Its protein product is CASSTQTGTRGEQYF.

The V gene is TRBV6-5, the J gene TRBJ1-1; D gene unclear. This CDR3 contains 16 residues. V was trimmed by 2 bases and J by 0 bases, leaving 13 bases between them. The germline V gene has CDR1 MNHEY and CDR2 SVGAGI. CDR3 sequence: CASSYRGVIMNTEAFF. The CDR3 DNA follows: TGTGCCAGCAGTTACCGCGGGGTTATCATGAACACTGAAGCTTTCTTT.

This clone occurred once. CDR3 loop: CASSGREGPPYNEQFF. The CDR3 DNA reads as TGTGCCAGCAGTGGGCGGGAGGGCCCCCCCTACAATGAGCAGTTCTTC. The chain recombines TRBV2 with TRBJ2-1; 9 nucleotides agree with TRBD2. There are 16 residues in the CDR3. CDR1 is SNHLY, CDR2 FYNNEI, per germline. The V segment lost 4 bases and the J segment 2 bases; nucleotides outside the gene matches: 6.

This chain joins TRBV11-3 and TRBJ2-5; 8 nucleotides match TRBD2. CDR3 length: 16 amino acids. J gave up 5 bases and V 1 base, and 9 bases lay outside the gene matches. Germline values: CDR1 SGHNT, CDR2 YENEEA. The CDR3 loop is CASSLGNSGGPETQYF. CDR3 in DNA: TGTGCCAGCAGCTTAGGAAACAGCGGGGGACCCGAGACCCAGTACTTC.

The gene calls are TRBV2 and TRBJ1-6; D call uncertain. V dropped 5 bases and J dropped 6 bases, with 5 bases sitting between them. Germline CDR1 SNHLY, CDR2 FYNNEI. This CDR3 contains 12 residues. CDR3 nucleotides: TGTGCCAGCAGTTACGGTAATTCACCCCTCCACTTT. Translated: CASSYGNSPLHF. Full variable domain (remainder filled in from reference TRBV2 and TRBJ1-6): EPEVTQTPSHQVTQMGQEVILRCVPISNHLYFYWYRQILGQKVEFLVSFYNNEISEKSEIFDDQFSVERPDGSNFTLKIRSTKLEDSAMYFCASSYGNSPLHFGNGTRLTVT.

This clone has only a few counts. This CDR3 reads CASSRVISSPLHF. In nucleotides, the CDR3 is TGTGCCAGCAGCCGGGTGATAAGTTCACCCCTCCACTTT. V is TRBV2 and J is TRBJ1-6; D gene uncertain. Trimming took off 6 bases at V and 9 bases at J, with 12 bases between the two ends. In germline, CDR1 is SNHLY, CDR2 FYNNEI. There are 13 residues in the CDR3.

In its sample, this clone was seen a few times. The chain has TRBV5-1 and TRBJ2-2; 7 positions match TRBD2. This CDR3 contains 15 residues. The junction had 4 bases not matched to a gene; V was cut back by 4 bases and J by 1 base. CDR1 and CDR2 (germline): SGHRS, YFSETQ. In nucleotides, the CDR3 is TGCGCCAGCAGCCCGACTAGCAGGAACACCGGGGAGCTGTTTTTT. It codes for CASSPTSRNTGELFF.

This rearrangement joins TRBV5-1 to TRBJ2-1, with D unresolved. The CDR3 contains 14 residues. Germline CDR1 reads SGHRS; CDR2 reads YFSETQ. Trimming cost V 4 bases and J 2 bases, with 10 bases left between them. The CDR3 DNA sequence: TGCGCCAGCAGCCCGGAAGGGACCTACAATGAGCAGTTCTTC. It is translated as CASSPEGTYNEQFF.

This clone qualifies as medium-sized. The chain's CDR3 is CASSQDPQGDGGYTF. CDR3 coding DNA: TGCGCCAGCAGCCAAGATCCACAGGGGGACGGTGGCTACACCTTC. V usage is TRBV4-3 and J usage is TRBJ1-2; TRBD1 agrees at 8 bases. Germline-derived CDR1 and CDR2 are LGHNA and YSLEER. This CDR3 spans 15 amino acids. V was clipped by 0 bases and J by 7 bases; unmatched bases: 7.

The CDR3 DNA is TGTGCTAGTGTCTCGGGCACCGGTCGGACCGGGGAGCTGTTTTTT. Amino acids: CASVSGTGRTGELFF. The chain recombines TRBV12-5 with TRBJ2-2; D gene ambiguous. V was trimmed by 7 bases and J by 5 bases, leaving 17 bases between them. The CDR3 has 15 residues. CDR1 is LGHNT and CDR2 is FRNRAP in the germline V gene.

The chain couples TRBV18 to TRBJ2-7, with TRBD2 matching 7 bases. The CDR3 contains 15 residues. The germline V gene has CDR1 KGHSH and CDR2 LQKENI. With V trimmed by 6 bases and J by 9 bases, 17 bases remained unmatched. The CDR3 region is CASSLLAGDPNGQYF. CDR3 nucleotide sequence: TGTGCCAGCTCCCTCCTGGCGGGGGACCCCAACGGGCAGTACTTC.

There are a few counts of this clone. This chain joins TRBV5-6 and TRBJ2-3, with D hard to call. The CDR3 spans 13 residues. Germline V gene data show CDR1 as SGHDT and CDR2 as YYEEEE. The V and J ends lost 6 bases and 5 bases respectively, with 13 bases between them. CDR3 bases: TGTGCCAGCAAAGCTGAGACGGGAGATACGCAGTATTTT. It specifies CASKAETGDTQYF.

The chain has TRBV10-2 and TRBJ2-1; D gene ambiguous. The CDR3 is made up of 12 amino acids. V lost 7 bases and J 10 bases, leaving 14 bases between the germline ends. Looked up from germline, CDR1 is WSHSY and CDR2 is SAAADI. The CDR3 region is CASTPSNSEQFF. CDR3 nucleotides: TGCGCCAGCACCCCCAGTAATAGCGAGCAGTTCTTC.

The chain employs TRBV5-8 and TRBJ1-1; the D gene is possibly TRBD1 (5 bases). The CDR3 extends over 16 amino acids. V gave up 0 bases and J gave up 10 bases, with 22 bases separating them. Germline CDR1 SGHTS, CDR2 YDEGEE. The CDR3: CASSLGALGGTARAFF. CDR3 DNA sequence: TGTGCCAGCAGCTTGGGGGCCTTGGGGGGAACGGCTCGAGCTTTCTTT.

The rearrangement joins TRBV10-1 to TRBJ2-1, with TRBD2 matching over 7 bases. V lost 8 bases, J lost 0 bases, and 4 bases stayed unmatched. The germline V gene has CDR1 WNHNN and CDR2 SYGVQD (reference sequence). This CDR3 spans 14 amino acids. DNA of the CDR3: TGCGCCAGCTCTAGCGGACCCTCCTACAATGAGCAGTTCTTC. Protein product: CASSSGPSYNEQFF.

The rearrangement links TRBV14 to TRBJ2-1; D call uncertain. The CDR3 length is 17 residues. Trimming removed 0 bases from V and 10 bases from J, with 22 bases in between. Germline CDR1 is SGHDN and CDR2 is FVKESK. CDR3 coding DNA: TGTGCCAGCAGCCAAGATGATTGGCGGATCCACTCCACCGAGCAGTTCTTC. Its translation is CASSQDDWRIHSTEQFF.

This clone came up once. V and J are TRBV18 and TRBJ1-5, with 10 bases identical to TRBD1. The junction had 6 bases not matched to a gene; V was cut back by 3 bases and J by 1 base. CDR1 and CDR2 (germline): KGHSH, LQKENI. The CDR3 consists of 17 residues. CDR3 coding DNA: TGTGCCAGCTCACCCGGGACAGGGGCCAAAAGCAATCAGCCCCAGCATTTT. Its protein product is CASSPGTGAKSNQPQHF.

This rearrangement joins TRBV4-3 to TRBJ2-2, with TRBD2 identical over 11 bases. The trim removed 2 bases at V and 5 bases at J, leaving 4 bases unmatched. The CDR3 is made up of 16 amino acids. The germline CDR1 and CDR2 sequences are LGHNA and YSLEER. DNA for the CDR3: TGCGCCAGCAGCCAATTTTCTAGCGGGGGGACCGGGGAGCTGTTTTTT. Its translation is CASSQFSSGGTGELFF.

This clone rates as medium-sized. V gene TRBV30 combines with J gene TRBJ1-5; no clear D gene. The V gene lost 0 bases and the J gene lost 3 bases, with 6 bases spanning the gap. The CDR3 covers 13 residues. Germline values: CDR1 GTSNPN, CDR2 SVGIG (reference sequence). CDR3 sequence: CAWSVDLNQPQHF. CDR3 bases: TGTGCCTGGAGTGTAGACCTCAATCAGCCCCAGCATTTT.

In its sample, this clone was seen a few times. V is TRBV30 and J is TRBJ2-7; D assignment may be TRBD1 or TRBD2 (5 bases each). Per germline, CDR1 GTSNPN and CDR2 SVGIG (reference sequence). The CDR3 loop spans 14 amino acids. Between the trimmed V and J ends, which lost 6 bases and 5 bases, there was a span of 20 bases. DNA of the CDR3: TGTGCCTGCAAAGGCCAACGGGGACGAAACGAGCAGTACTTC. It is translated as CACKGQRGRNEQYF.

The rearrangement uses TRBV19 and TRBJ2-7; D perhaps matches TRBD1 (6 bases). Trimming cost V 6 bases and J 0 bases, with 9 bases left between them. Germline V gene lookup returns CDR1 LNHDA and CDR2 SQIVND (reference sequence). This CDR3 is built from 13 residues. CDR3 DNA sequence: TGTGCCAGTAGACGGGACACCTCCTACGAGCAGTACTTC. Encoded protein: CASRRDTSYEQYF.